The 8 T cell receptor beta chains below were found in one sample sequenced in a study of OX40 agonist ivuxolimab in advanced cancers. Measured with immunoSEQ multiplex PCR; TCRdb has only the in-frame clones, and not every one. The sample includes tens of thousands of clones, 88% seen only once; the top ten take approximately 12%. The material sequenced was CD4+ or CD8+ T cells sorted from blood, taken in a trial of the OX40 agonist ivuxolimab. The receptor set was obtained from an adult with an advanced solid tumor such as melanoma, head and neck, liver or kidney cancer.

The genes are TRBV28 and TRBJ1-4; 9 bases map to TRBD1. The J segment lost 6 bases and the V segment lost 1 base, leaving 6 bases of the junction unmatched. The CDR3 extends over 16 amino acids. CDR1 MDHEN and CDR2 SYDVKM come from the germline V gene. The DNA of the CDR3 is TGTGCCAGCAGTTTATTCCCGGGACAGGGATATGAAAAACTGTTTTTT. It yields the protein CASSLFPGQGYEKLFF. The full variable domain, rest sourced from reference TRBV28 and TRBJ1-4, is DVKVTQSSRYLVKRTGEKVFLECVQDMDHENMFWYRQDPGLGLRLIYFSYDVKMKEKGDIPEGYSVSREKKERFSLILESASTNQTSMYLCASSLFPGQGYEKLFFGSGTQLSVL.

This clone was seen just once. The chain is built from TRBV2 and TRBJ1-2; D gene ambiguous. From germline, CDR1 is SNHLY and CDR2 FYNNEI. CDR3 length: 13 amino acids. V was shortened by 4 bases and J by 3 bases, with 9 bases between the two germline ends. The CDR3 region has the DNA TGTGCCAGCAGTGTTAGGACCCACTATGGCTACACCTTC. It is translated as CASSVRTHYGYTF. The complete variable domain, with remaining parts taken from reference TRBV2 and TRBJ1-2, reads EPEVTQTPSHQVTQMGQEVILRCVPISNHLYFYWYRQILGQKVEFLVSFYNNEISEKSEIFDDQFSVERPDGSNFTLKIRSTKLEDSAMYFCASSVRTHYGYTFGSGTRLTVV.

This chain links TRBV27 with TRBJ1-2; a weak D match, TRBD1 (5 bases). Deletions cut 4 bases from V and 7 bases from J, with 13 bases between. The length of the CDR3 is 13 residues. Germline V gene sequence: CDR1 MNHEY, CDR2 SMNVEV (reference sequence). The CDR3 DNA is TGTGCCAGCAGTTGGACGGGGGGTGGTGGCTACACCTTC. Its protein is CASSWTGGGGYTF.

The chain combines TRBV4-1 with TRBJ1-1; D is uncertain. The CDR3 is 15 amino acids. The germline V gene encodes CDR1 MGHRA and CDR2 YSYEKL. Trimming pared 0 bases from V and 0 bases from J, leaving 8 bases between. CDR3 in DNA: TGCGCCAGCAGCCAAGAGCCGCTACTGAACACTGAAGCTTTCTTT. This encodes CASSQEPLLNTEAFF.

The V call is TRBV9, the J call TRBJ2-3; perhaps TRBD1 as D (6 bases). The germline V gene has CDR1 SGDLS and CDR2 YYNGEE. V lost 4 bases and J 3 bases, leaving 12 bases between the germline ends. The CDR3 is made up of 14 amino acids. The CDR3 region has the DNA TGTGCCAGCAGCCCCCCGGGACAAACAGATACGCAGTATTTT. Amino acid sequence: CASSPPGQTDTQYF.

J is TRBJ2-5 and V is TRBV9; D is uncertain. CDR1 is SGDLS and CDR2 is YYNGEE in the germline V gene. The ends were cut back, 0 bases at V and 5 bases at J, with 14 bases in the middle. The CDR3 runs 15 residues. CDR3 sequence: CASSVADSAMETQYF. The CDR3 region has the DNA TGTGCCAGCAGCGTAGCAGACTCGGCCATGGAGACCCAGTACTTC.

The chain joins TRBV9 to TRBJ2-1; D might be TRBD2 (6 bases). The ends were cut back, 0 bases at V and 6 bases at J, with 13 bases in the middle. The germline V gene has CDR1 SGDLS and CDR2 YYNGEE. This CDR3 contains 15 residues. CDR3 protein: CASSVGGDSLNEQFF. CDR3 DNA sequence: TGTGCCAGCAGCGTAGGCGGGGACTCGCTCAATGAGCAGTTCTTC.

This chain connects TRBV20-1 to TRBJ1-4; no definite D call. The CDR3 loop spans 11 amino acids. Trimming pared 3 bases from V and 7 bases from J, leaving 6 bases between. Germline-derived CDR1 and CDR2 are DFQATT and SNEGSKA (reference sequence). The CDR3 here is CSASGSEKLFF. Written as DNA, the CDR3 is TGCAGTGCTAGTGGAAGTGAAAAACTGTTTTTT.